This T cell receptor beta chain was captured by sequencing in a study of T cells in Graves' hyperthyroidism and ophthalmopathy. Amplified TCR beta CDR3 regions derived from RNA transcripts. Initially, a first-round RT-PCR of the TCR CDR3 employed the HTBI primer set. Using its own MiXCR run on the multiplex PCR reads, TCRdb lists one record per CDR3 protein. The data show 700,000 or so distinct CDR3 sequences, around 17% seen once. CDR3 length: 10 amino acids. Trimming pared 7 bases from V and 5 bases from J, leaving 5 bases between. Germline V CDR1 and CDR2: MDHEN, SYDVKM. Patients with uncontrolled infections, other autoimmune diseases, pregnancy or lactation were excluded. This clonotype came up a few times. Antigen: not known. Study-wide results and caveats: Ophthalmopathy, as predicted by the model, came a median 6.5 months after the prediction.

The sequence was collected from a young man with Graves' hyperthyroidism. Sequenced input: blood. The chain joins TRBV28 to TRBJ2-5; the D is unclear. The CDR3 is CASKEETQYF. The CDR3 DNA sequence: TGTGCCAGCAAAGAGGAGACCCAGTACTTC.